The 31 T cell receptor beta chains in this list originate from one sample, sequenced in a study of blood T cell repertoires in COVID-19. Using immunoSEQ multiplex PCR, the repertoire was profiled, and TCRdb retains in-frame clones only, with some absent. The sample yields some 220,000 clones, approximately 85% seen once. Input material: peripheral blood. The receptors were gathered from a man aged 50 to 60 with COVID-19, enrolled during active disease.

The CDR3 sequence: CSVLPSRGQQETQYF. DNA of the CDR3: TGCAGCGTTCTCCCTAGTCGGGGTCAACAAGAGACCCAGTACTTC. The chain carries TRBV29-1 and TRBJ2-5, with D perhaps matching TRBD2 (5 bases). The length of the CDR3 is 15 residues. The germline gives CDR1 SQVTM, CDR2 ANQGSEA. Trimming pared 5 bases from V and 2 bases from J, leaving 18 bases between.

The chain is built from TRBV6-5 and TRBJ2-7; a possible D gene is TRBD1 (5 bases). There are 13 residues in the CDR3. The V and J ends lost 6 bases and 2 bases respectively, with 11 bases between them. Germline CDR1 reads MNHEY; CDR2 reads SVGAGI. CDR3 bases: TGTGCCAGCAGGTCCAAAGGGGCCTACGAGCAGTACTTC. Its protein product is CASRSKGAYEQYF.

The V and J genes are TRBV5-5 and TRBJ1-6; 8 bases fit TRBD1. Losses at the gene ends were 3 bases for V and 10 bases for J; bases not matched to a gene: 6. Looked up from germline, CDR1 is SGHKS and CDR2 is YYEKEE (reference sequence). The CDR3 contains 14 residues. The CDR3 DNA reads as TGTGCCAGCAGCTACGGACAGGGACCATCACCCCTCCACTTT. Its translation: CASSYGQGPSPLHF.

The J gene is TRBJ1-2, the V gene TRBV18; perhaps TRBD1 as D (6 bases). V was trimmed by 3 bases and J by 5 bases, leaving 10 bases between them. Germline V lookup: CDR1 KGHSH, CDR2 LQKENI. The CDR3 is made up of 13 amino acids. The CDR3 spells CASSPDSLYGYTF. CDR3 DNA sequence: TGTGCCAGCTCACCGGACAGTTTATATGGCTACACCTTC.

The chain employs TRBV15 and TRBJ1-5; D is possibly TRBD1 (6 bases). V lost 1 base and J lost 9, with 13 bases in between. The CDR3 sequence is 14 residues long. CDR1 and CDR2 from the germline V gene are LNHNV and YYDKDF (reference sequence). The CDR3 sequence is CATSRAQGFWPQHF. The CDR3 DNA reads TGTGCCACCAGCAGAGCCCAGGGGTTCTGGCCCCAGCATTTT.

The V call is TRBV9, the J call TRBJ2-2; 9 bases align to TRBD2. Germline-derived CDR1 and CDR2 are SGDLS and YYNGEE. With 4 bases clipped from V and 4 bases from J, the junction kept 8 bases outside the gene matches. The CDR3 spans 16 residues. CDR3: CASSFSGGSGTGELFF. The CDR3 DNA reads TGTGCCAGCAGCTTCAGCGGGGGGTCGGGCACCGGGGAGCTGTTTTTT.

The rearrangement links TRBV5-5 to TRBJ2-7, with D tentatively TRBD1 (5 bases). The CDR3 is made up of 17 amino acids. The V gene's germline CDR1 is SGHKS and CDR2 YYEKEE (reference sequence). The ends were cut back, 2 bases at V and 1 base at J, with 19 bases in the middle. The CDR3 loop reads CASSFKGQALSSYEQYF. In DNA, the CDR3 is TGTGCCAGCAGCTTTAAGGGGCAGGCACTTTCTTCCTACGAGCAGTACTTC.

The CDR3, as DNA: TGTGCCAGCAGCCAAGATTATGGGCGAGAGACCCAGTACTTC. This encodes CASSQDYGRETQYF. The chain has TRBV3-1 (or the pseudogene TRBV3-2) and TRBJ2-5; D unresolved. The germline V gene has CDR1 LGHDT and CDR2 YNNKEL (reference sequence). V lost 0 bases, J lost 4 bases, and 9 bases lay in between. This CDR3 has 14 amino acids.

J is TRBJ2-3 and V is TRBV5-4, with TRBD2 identical over 7 bases. This CDR3 region has 19 residues. Unmatched junction bases numbered 18, after V lost 5 bases and J lost 0 bases. Germline V lookup: CDR1 SGHNT, CDR2 YYREEE (reference sequence). The CDR3 coding sequence is TGTGCCAGCAGTATAGGGACTACTCGACTGCTGCCTAGCACAGATACGCAGTATTTT. Its protein is CASSIGTTRLLPSTDTQYF.

The gene calls are TRBV6-5 and TRBJ2-7; the D gene is possibly TRBD1 (6 bases). The CDR3 totals 15 residues. V was pared by 0 bases and J by 2 bases, with 11 bases between. Per germline, CDR1 MNHEY and CDR2 SVGAGI. The CDR3 region is CASSYSRQDPYEQYF. The CDR3, as DNA: TGTGCCAGCAGTTACTCCAGACAGGACCCCTACGAGCAGTACTTC.

The chain couples TRBV7-2 to TRBJ2-3, with 8 bases lining up with TRBD1. In germline, CDR1 is SGHTA, CDR2 FQGNSA. The CDR3 consists of 15 residues. The V gene end was trimmed by 3 bases and the J gene end by 2 bases; junction bases not matched to a gene: 4. The CDR3 DNA follows: TGTGCCAGCAGCTTGCAGGGGGCCCCCACAGATACGCAGTATTTT. Translated, it gives CASSLQGAPTDTQYF.

The chain uses TRBV3-1 (or the pseudogene TRBV3-2) and TRBJ2-2; 8 bases are shared with TRBD1. V dropped 7 bases and J dropped 1; count of bases not matched to a gene: 5. The CDR3 spans 15 residues. CDR1 and CDR2 from the germline V gene are LGHDT and YNNKEL (reference sequence). CDR3 region: CASTWTGLNTGELFF. The CDR3 DNA is TGTGCCAGCACTTGGACAGGGTTGAACACCGGGGAGCTGTTTTTT.

V usage is TRBV27 and J usage is TRBJ1-1, with D possibly matching TRBD1 (5 bases). The CDR3 loop spans 14 amino acids. Trimming cost V 6 bases and J 7 bases, with 18 bases left between them. Germline CDR1 is MNHEY and CDR2 is SMNVEV (reference sequence). For the CDR3, the DNA is TGTGCCAGCAGGTTCGCGGACAACGTAGGTGAAGCTTTCTTT. It specifies CASRFADNVGEAFF.

The V and J genes are TRBV7-8 and TRBJ1-5; a possible D gene is TRBD1 (5 bases). Germline assignment: CDR1 SGHVS and CDR2 FQNEAQ. Trimming shortened V by 1 base and J by 0 bases, and 16 bases separated the two germline ends. The CDR3 is 18 residues long. CDR3 residues: CASSLGPRDIISNQPQHF. The CDR3 DNA reads as TGTGCCAGCAGCTTAGGTCCCAGGGATATAATTAGCAATCAGCCCCAGCATTTT.

CDR3 region: CASAAGGPDEQFF. DNA for the CDR3: TGTGCTAGTGCCGCGGGGGGGCCGGATGAGCAGTTCTTC. The chain employs TRBV12-5 and TRBJ2-1, with 9 bases aligning to TRBD2. This CDR3 contains 13 residues. V lost 7 bases to trimming and J lost 8 bases; unmatched junction nucleotides: 6. Germline values: CDR1 LGHNT, CDR2 FRNRAP. The complete variable domain, with remaining parts taken from reference TRBV12-5 and TRBJ2-1, reads DARVTQTPRHKVTEMGQEVTMRCQPILGHNTVFWYRQTMMQGLELLAYFRNRAPLDDSGMPKDRFSAEMPDATLATLKIQPSEPRDSAVYFCASAAGGPDEQFFGPGTRLTVL.

V usage is TRBV2 and J usage is TRBJ1-1; 8 nucleotides match TRBD1. The CDR3 has 12 residues. Germline assignment: CDR1 SNHLY and CDR2 FYNNEI. V lost 7 bases, J lost 4 bases, and 2 bases stayed unmatched. CDR3: CASTTGGTEAFF. CDR3 DNA sequence: TGTGCCAGCACTACAGGGGGCACTGAAGCTTTCTTT.

The V call is TRBV15, the J call TRBJ2-1, with D tentatively TRBD1 (6 bases). There are 13 residues in the CDR3. CDR1 LNHNV and CDR2 YYDKDF come from the germline V gene (reference sequence). V was pared by 3 bases and J by 6 bases, with 9 bases between. CDR3 loop: CATSSNRVNEQFF. The CDR3 DNA reads as TGTGCCACCAGCAGTAACAGGGTCAATGAGCAGTTCTTC.

The chain combines TRBV5-1 with TRBJ2-5, with D hard to call. Germline V gives CDR1 SGHRS, CDR2 YFSETQ. Trimming left V 2 bases short and J 0 bases short, with 8 bases between. This CDR3 comprises 14 residues. In nucleotides, the CDR3 is TGCGCCAGCAGCTTCAGGTTACACCAAGAGACCCAGTACTTC. This gives the protein CASSFRLHQETQYF.

This clone was observed a few times. The rearrangement joins TRBV3-1 (or the pseudogene TRBV3-2) to TRBJ2-7; D may be TRBD2 (5 bases). The CDR3 covers 16 residues. Germline CDR1 LGHDT, CDR2 YNNKEL (reference sequence). The ends were cut back, 4 bases at V and 1 base at J, with 17 bases in the middle. The CDR3 nucleotides are TGTGCCAGCAGCCCAGCCTGGGCCAGGAGGTCCTACGAGCAGTACTTC. The encoded protein is CASSPAWARRSYEQYF.

This sequence joins TRBV7-2 and TRBJ2-3; no reliable D call. Deletions cut 3 bases from V and 2 bases from J, with 12 bases between. The CDR3 has 15 amino acids. CDR1 and CDR2 (germline): SGHTA, FQGNSA. This CDR3 is CASSLEAITTDTQYF. In DNA form, the CDR3 reads TGTGCCAGCAGCTTGGAAGCGATTACCACAGATACGCAGTATTTT.

The chain carries TRBV6-5 and TRBJ2-5; 7 positions agree with TRBD2. Germline loops: CDR1 MNHEY, CDR2 SVGAGI. This CDR3 spans 13 amino acids. Germline trimming cut 10 bases from V and 5 bases from J; bases unmatched to any gene: 10. CDR3 region: CATRDYQVETQYF. In DNA, the CDR3 is TGTGCCACACGGGACTACCAAGTTGAGACCCAGTACTTC.

The chain uses TRBV19 and TRBJ1-2; D ambiguous. The CDR3 is made up of 14 amino acids. Between the trimmed V and J ends, which lost 6 bases and 4 bases, there was a span of 15 bases. Germline V gene data show CDR1 as LNHDA and CDR2 as SQIVND (reference sequence). Written as DNA, the CDR3 is TGTGCCAGTAGCCCAGATGACTTCGGCTATGGCTACACCTTC. Its translation is CASSPDDFGYGYTF.

DNA of the CDR3: TGTGCCAGCTCACCACCTTGGCAGGGGGCATATCAGCCCCAGCATTTT. Residues: CASSPPWQGAYQPQHF. The chain links TRBV18 to TRBJ1-5; the match to TRBD1 covers 8 bases. The V gene end was trimmed by 0 bases and the J gene end by 5 bases; junction bases not matched to a gene: 6. CDR1 is KGHSH, CDR2 LQKENI, per germline. The CDR3 runs 16 residues.

The genes are TRBV30 and TRBJ1-1; D is possibly TRBD1 (6 bases). This CDR3 is built from 14 residues. CDR1 is GTSNPN and CDR2 is SVGIG in the germline V gene (reference sequence). In DNA form, the CDR3 reads TGTGCGTGCCGGGAGGGGGGTCGGTTCGCTGAAGCTTTCTTT. Translation gives CACREGGRFAEAFF. The whole variable domain, remainder taken from reference TRBV30 and TRBJ1-1, is SQTIHQWPATLVQPVGSPLSLECTVEGTSNPNLYWYRQAAGRGLQLLFYSVGIGQISSEVPQNLSASRPQDRQFILSSKKLLLSDSGFYLCACREGGRFAEAFFGQGTRLTVV.

V is TRBV6-5 and J is TRBJ1-1; the D gene is possibly TRBD1 (6 bases). The CDR3 has 12 amino acids. From germline, CDR1 is MNHEY and CDR2 SVGAGI. V gave up 4 bases and J gave up 7 bases, with 10 bases separating them. This CDR3 is CASSSYRDEAFF. The CDR3 DNA reads TGTGCCAGCAGTTCATACAGGGATGAAGCTTTCTTT.

Only one count was recorded for this clone. The chain employs TRBV24-1 and TRBJ1-2; TRBD1 aligns across 10 bases. Germline lookup yields CDR1 KGHDR and CDR2 SFDVKD. This CDR3 has 16 residues. The trim removed 4 bases at V and 4 bases at J, leaving 8 bases unmatched. Written as DNA, the CDR3 is TGTGCCACCAGTGAAGCCGGGACAGGGGATCTCTATGGCTACACCTTC. This codes for CATSEAGTGDLYGYTF.

The gene calls are TRBV27 and TRBJ2-7; D is possibly TRBD2 (5 bases). This CDR3 region has 15 residues. CDR1 and CDR2 from the germline V gene are MNHEY and SMNVEV (reference sequence). V lost 3 bases, J lost 2 bases, and 14 bases lay in between. The DNA of the CDR3 is TGTGCCAGCAGTTTTCTCGGACTCCACACCTACGAGCAGTACTTC. Protein: CASSFLGLHTYEQYF.

The J gene is TRBJ2-7, the V gene TRBV3-1 (or the pseudogene TRBV3-2), with D perhaps matching TRBD2 (5 bases). The V gene lost 1 base and the J gene lost 6 bases, with 10 bases spanning the gap. Per the germline V gene, CDR1 is LGHDT and CDR2 is YNNKEL (reference sequence). The CDR3 is 13 amino acids. CDR3 loop: CASSQVLAGEQYF. DNA of the CDR3: TGTGCCAGCAGCCAAGTCCTAGCAGGCGAGCAGTACTTC.

The chain couples TRBV5-4 to TRBJ1-1, with unresolved D. CDR1 and CDR2 (germline): SGHNT, YYREEE (reference sequence). V shed 0 bases and J shed 3 bases, with 12 bases lying between them. CDR3 length: 15 residues. This CDR3 is CASSLVGRPHTEAFF. In nucleotides, the CDR3 is TGTGCCAGCAGCTTGGTCGGGAGGCCCCACACTGAAGCTTTCTTT.

As regards this clone: Other DNA sequences in the same sample also yield this CDR3. This chain joins TRBV4-2 and TRBJ2-1, with 14 bases fitting TRBD2. The V segment lost 3 bases and the J segment 6 bases; nucleotides outside the gene matches: 1. Per germline, CDR1 LGHNA and CDR2 YNFKEQ. The length of the CDR3 is 15 residues. As DNA, the CDR3 is TGTGCCAGCAGCCAGACTAGCGGGGGGGCCAATGAGCAGTTCTTC. Translation gives CASSQTSGGANEQFF.

V usage is TRBV6-2 or TRBV6-3 and J usage is TRBJ2-7, with unresolved D. The germline V gene encodes CDR1 MNHEY and CDR2 SVGEGT. The V end was cut by 6 bases, the J end by 1 base, with 7 bases between. The CDR3 loop spans 12 amino acids. Written as DNA, the CDR3 is TGTGCCAGCAGCGCAGGTTCCTACGAGCAGTACTTC. As protein: CASSAGSYEQYF.